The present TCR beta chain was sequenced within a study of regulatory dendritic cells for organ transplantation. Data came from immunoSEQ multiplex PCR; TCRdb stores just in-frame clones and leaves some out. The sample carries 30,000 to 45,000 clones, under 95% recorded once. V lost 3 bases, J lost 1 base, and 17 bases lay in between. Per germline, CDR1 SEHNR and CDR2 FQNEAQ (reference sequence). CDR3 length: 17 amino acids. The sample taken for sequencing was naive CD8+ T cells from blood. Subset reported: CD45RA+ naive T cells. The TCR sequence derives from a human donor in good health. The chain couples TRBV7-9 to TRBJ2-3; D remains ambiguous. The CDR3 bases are TGTGCCAGCAGCTTTTTCGGCCCTGGCGGAGGCACAGATACGCAGTATTTT. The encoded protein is CASSFFGPGGGTDTQYF.